These 8 T cell receptor beta chains share one sample of origin, sequenced in a study of patients and donors after allogeneic stem cell transplantation. Each CDR3 protein is one row after TCRdb ran MiXCR on the RT-PCR reads. The sample yields about 960,000 distinct CDR3 sequences, under 20% seen once. The specimen sequenced was blood, either unsorted or a sorted T cell fraction (not recorded which). Receptors originate from a human donor who was either an allogeneic HSCT recipient or a stem cell or donor lymphocyte infusion donor (not recorded which). It is not recorded whose cells these are; they may come from a transplant donor.

This clonotype was counted a few times. The V call is TRBV5-6, the J call TRBJ2-1, with 9 bases that match TRBD1. CDR3 size: 15 residues. Trimming at V came to 1 base and at J to 7 bases, leaving 6 bases not matched to a gene. The germline V gene has CDR1 SGHDT and CDR2 YYEEEE. The CDR3 region has the DNA TGTGCCAGCAGCTTGTATGGGACAGGGTTGAATGAGCAGTTCTTC. It codes for CASSLYGTGLNEQFF.

The gene calls are TRBV20-1 and TRBJ1-2; D remains ambiguous. In germline, CDR1 is DFQATT, CDR2 SNEGSKA (reference sequence). This CDR3 has 13 residues. V was pared by 2 bases and J by 4 bases, with 11 bases between. The CDR3 nucleotides read TGCAGTGCTAGAAAGGTACCAACCTATGGCTACACCTTC. Encoded protein: CSARKVPTYGYTF.

This clonotype was found many times. A much larger clone differs from this one at a single base, so this may be a read error. The chain has TRBV12-3 or TRBV12-4 and TRBJ1-1; D not certain. With 2 bases removed from V and 0 bases from J, the gap between germline ends came to 4 bases. CDR3 size: 13 residues. The CDR3 DNA is TGTGCCAGCAGTTTATGGATGAACACTGAAGCTTTCTTT. Protein product: CASSLWMNTEAFF.

The chain carries TRBV29-1 and TRBJ2-3, with 8 bases aligning to TRBD2. Trimming at V came to 7 bases and at J to 4 bases, leaving 4 bases not matched to a gene. This CDR3 is 12 amino acids long. The germline CDR1 and CDR2 sequences are SQVTM and ANQGSEA. CDR3 bases: TGCAGCGCCCCGGGGGGGGCAGATACGCAGTATTTT. Its translation is CSAPGGADTQYF.

The V call is TRBV5-1, the J call TRBJ2-3; D is undetermined. The CDR3 runs 18 residues. Germline V CDR1 and CDR2: SGHRS, YFSETQ. The V gene lost 0 bases and the J gene lost 2 bases, with 19 bases spanning the gap. For the CDR3, the DNA is TGCGCCAGCAGCTTGGCCCGTGGCAGCGTCGACCCCACAGATACGCAGTATTTT. Residues: CASSLARGSVDPTDTQYF.

The V call is TRBV9, the J call TRBJ2-3, with no clear D. Germline V CDR1 and CDR2: SGDLS, YYNGEE. Trimming pared 0 bases from V and 6 bases from J, leaving 11 bases between. The CDR3 loop spans 14 amino acids. CDR3 protein: CASSVVEGLDTQYF. Written as DNA, the CDR3 is TGTGCCAGCAGCGTAGTTGAAGGCTTGGATACGCAGTATTTT.

This clonotype was observed a handful of times. The V call is TRBV20-1, the J call TRBJ2-1; a weak D match, TRBD1 (5 bases). Trimming shortened V by 6 bases and J by 0 bases, and 18 bases separated the two germline ends. CDR3 length: 16 amino acids. Germline CDR1 is DFQATT and CDR2 is SNEGSKA (reference sequence). CDR3 loop: CSADPPGPNSYNEQFF. The CDR3 DNA is TGCAGTGCGGACCCCCCAGGGCCCAACTCCTACAATGAGCAGTTCTTC.

CDR3 loop: CASSFTGEAGELFF. DNA of the CDR3: TGCGCCAGCAGCTTCACAGGGGAGGCCGGGGAGCTGTTTTTT. The chain carries TRBV5-1 and TRBJ2-2, with a weak D call TRBD1 (7 bases). Germline V lookup: CDR1 SGHRS, CDR2 YFSETQ. Trimming removed 2 bases at V and 6 bases at J, with 11 bases between. The CDR3 contains 14 residues.